This T cell receptor beta chain was profiled in a study of cytomegalovirus exposure and HLA in healthy donors. Background on the study: Earlier results showed 90 million to 130 million unique TCR beta sequences derived from 150 million to 200 million T cells.

On this clone: Its antigen is not identified.

Nominally healthy donors were sampled, though unrecorded immune exposures were likely. The germline V gene has CDR1 MNHNY and CDR2 SVGAGI (reference sequence). This CDR3 is 16 amino acids long. Trimming shortened V by 0 bases and J by 1 base, and 12 bases separated the two germline ends. With 60 Vbeta and 13 Jbeta primers, the PCR was carried out. Here immunoSEQ multiplex PCR was the method, and the copy in TCRdb shows in-frame clones only, minus some. The repertoire holds under 200,000 clones, with roughly 80% as singletons. Study findings and constraints: Listed as cytomegalovirus-associated were 150 or so TCR beta chains. The authors confirmed in vitro that a few CMV-associated chains were specific for CMV antigens.

The sequencing input was PBMCs. The chain couples TRBV6-6 to TRBJ1-1, with TRBD1 as a possible D gene (5 bases). The TCR comes from a man aged 25 to 40 in good health and CMV-seronegative. The CDR3 is CASSYSKGARNTEAFF. The DNA of the CDR3 is TGTGCCAGCAGTTACTCGAAAGGGGCGCGGAACACTGAAGCTTTCTTT.